The 3 T cell receptor beta chains below were found in one sample sequenced in a study of blood T cell repertoires in COVID-19. Here immunoSEQ multiplex PCR was the method, and the copy in TCRdb shows in-frame clones only, minus some. This sample has just over 250,000 clones, with 80% to 90% found just once. The sample consisted of peripheral blood. These receptors were obtained from a woman aged 70 to 79 with COVID-19, enrolled during active disease.

The chain has TRBV7-9 and TRBJ1-4; the D gene is possibly TRBD1 (6 bases). The V gene's germline CDR1 is SEHNR and CDR2 FQNEAQ (reference sequence). This CDR3 comprises 14 residues. Trimming removed 3 bases at V and 8 bases at J, with 13 bases between. CDR3 DNA: TGTGCCAGCAGCTTGTGGCAGGGGCGGGAAAAACTGTTTTTT. This gives the protein CASSLWQGREKLFF.

The genes are TRBV7-2 and TRBJ1-1; 10 positions match TRBD1. This CDR3 is 14 amino acids long. Trimming at V came to 2 bases and at J to 6 bases, leaving 3 bases not matched to a gene. The germline V gene encodes CDR1 SGHTA and CDR2 FQGNSA. Here the CDR3 reads CASSLRQGAPEAFF. For the CDR3, the DNA is TGTGCCAGCAGCTTAAGACAGGGGGCGCCTGAAGCTTTCTTT.

CDR3 bases: TGTGCCAGCAGCCCATTATCTCCGAGCTCCTACGAGCAGTACTTC. It specifies CASSPLSPSSYEQYF. This chain links TRBV7-8 with TRBJ2-7; D is unresolved. Between the trimmed V and J ends, which lost 5 bases and 0 bases, there was a span of 14 bases. This CDR3 is 15 amino acids long. The V gene's germline CDR1 is SGHVS and CDR2 FQNEAQ.